This T cell receptor beta chain is from a study of response to subunit inactivated influenza vaccine. TCRdb recomputed calls from the RT-PCR reads with MiXCR, one row per CDR3 protein. The sample lists about 780,000 distinct CDR3 sequences; 18% were seen once. V shed 1 base and J shed 5 bases, with 7 bases lying between them. Germline V gives CDR1 SEHNR, CDR2 FQNEAQ (reference sequence). The CDR3 sequence is 13 residues long. Of note for this clonotype: The antigen is not known.

Study-level points and caveats: T cells newly recruited by each seasonal influenza vaccination are few, the authors suggested.

The chain carries TRBV7-9 and TRBJ2-3; possibly TRBD2 for D (5 bases). This clonotype originated in a man aged 45-65 years who received an inactivated influenza vaccine. This material consisted of PBMCs from blood, taken about 5 days after vaccination. The CDR3 protein is CASSLVRGDTQYF. CDR3 coding DNA: TGTGCCAGCAGCTTAGTTCGGGGAGATACGCAGTATTTT.